The 26 T cell receptor beta chains listed next were all sequenced from one sample in a study of Ad26.COV2.S vaccination and SARS-CoV-2 variants. The method was immunoSEQ multiplex PCR; TCRdb's version includes in-frame clones alone and lacks a portion of them. This table holds 180,000 or so clones, around nine tenths found once. Sequenced here: peripheral blood, sampled after recovery from COVID-19. Receptor source: a human donor who had recovered from COVID-19.

The chain uses TRBV28 and TRBJ1-5, with a tentative D call TRBD1 (5 bases). The germline V gene has CDR1 MDHEN and CDR2 SYDVKM. The CDR3 has 17 amino acids. The germline V and J ends were trimmed by 7 bases and 2 bases, with 21 bases remaining between them. The CDR3 here is CASINGGLHTGNQPQHF. The DNA for the CDR3 is TGTGCCAGCATCAACGGGGGACTCCACACCGGCAATCAGCCCCAGCATTTT. Drawing the rest from reference TRBV28 and TRBJ1-5, the complete variable domain is DVKVTQSSRYLVKRTGEKVFLECVQDMDHENMFWYRQDPGLGLRLIYFSYDVKMKEKGDIPEGYSVSREKKERFSLILESASTNQTSMYLCASINGGLHTGNQPQHFGDGTRLSIL.

V and J are TRBV7-9 and TRBJ1-1, with D perhaps TRBD1 (6 bases). V lost 1 base and J 9 bases, leaving 9 bases between the germline ends. This CDR3 is built from 12 residues. The germline V gene encodes CDR1 SEHNR and CDR2 FQNEAQ (reference sequence). The CDR3 is CASSLGGAQAFF. CDR3 in DNA: TGTGCCAGCAGCTTAGGGGGGGCGCAAGCTTTCTTT. The entire variable domain, with the rest obtained from reference TRBV7-9 and TRBJ1-1, is as follows: DTGVSQNPRHKITKRGQNVTFRCDPISEHNRLYWYRQTLGQGPEFLTYFQNEAQLEKSRLLSDRFSAERPKGSFSTLEIQRTEQGDSAMYLCASSLGGAQAFFGQGTRLTVV.

The rearrangement joins TRBV4-2 to TRBJ1-3; D gene unclear. Germline CDR1 and CDR2: LGHNA and YNFKEQ. The CDR3 runs 14 residues. V gave up 1 base and J gave up 1 base, with 5 bases separating them. DNA for the CDR3: TGTGCCAGCAGCCAAGGACTGTCTGGAAACACCATATATTTT. Its protein product is CASSQGLSGNTIYF.

Only one count was recorded for this clone. The V call is TRBV7-3, the J call TRBJ2-3; D is undetermined. The length of the CDR3 is 14 residues. With 5 bases removed from V and 2 bases from J, the gap between germline ends came to 11 bases. The germline CDR1 and CDR2 sequences are SGHTA and FQGTGA. This CDR3 is CASSRTGFTDTQYF. In DNA form, the CDR3 reads TGTGCCAGCAGCAGAACGGGTTTCACAGATACGCAGTATTTT.

The chain is built from TRBV15 and TRBJ2-1, with 7 nucleotides matching TRBD1. CDR3 length: 13 amino acids. The V and J ends lost 1 base and 10 bases, in that order; junction bases with no gene match: 4. Germline values: CDR1 LNHNV, CDR2 YYDKDF (reference sequence). DNA of the CDR3: TGTGCCACCAGCAGAGGTGAAGGGGGCGAGCAGTTCTTC. It encodes CATSRGEGGEQFF.

The gene calls are TRBV2 and TRBJ1-5; the match to TRBD1 covers 8 bases. This CDR3 comprises 17 residues. Germline-derived CDR1 and CDR2 are SNHLY and FYNNEI. Trimming at V came to 6 bases and at J to 2 bases, leaving 12 bases not matched to a gene. The CDR3 DNA is TGTGCCAGCAGCCCCGACAGGGGCGGTTCGGGCAATCAGCCCCAGCATTTT. Its protein is CASSPDRGGSGNQPQHF.

The CDR3 nucleotides are TGCAGCGCCACGCAGGAAAAATCCTACGAGCAGTACTTC. Protein product: CSATQEKSYEQYF. The rearrangement links TRBV29-1 to TRBJ2-7, with D unclear. Germline CDR1 SQVTM, CDR2 ANQGSEA. This CDR3 is built from 13 residues. The ends were cut back, 7 bases at V and 1 base at J, with 14 bases in the middle.

The chain employs TRBV15 and TRBJ2-7; no firm D call. V was cut by 6 bases and J by 6 bases, with 9 bases left in between. The CDR3 is made up of 11 amino acids. Germline V gene data show CDR1 as LNHNV and CDR2 as YYDKDF (reference sequence). The CDR3 spells CATRVGLEQYF. In DNA, the CDR3 is TGTGCCACCAGGGTCGGGCTCGAGCAGTACTTC. Using reference TRBV15 and TRBJ2-7 for the parts outside the CDR3, the full variable domain is DAMVIQNPRYQVTQFGKPVTLSCSQTLNHNVMYWYQQKSSQAPKLLFHYYDKDFNNEADTPDNFQSRRPNTSFCFLDIRSPGLGDTAMYLCATRVGLEQYFGPGTRLTVT.

The genes are TRBV10-2 and TRBJ2-2; TRBD2 is a possible D gene (7 bases). The CDR3 has 17 residues. Between the trimmed V and J ends, which lost 6 bases and 4 bases, there was a span of 21 bases. Germline V gene lookup returns CDR1 WSHSY and CDR2 SAAADI. The CDR3 DNA sequence: TGCGCCAGCAGAGATTGGGGGGGGCAACGTGCCACCGGGGAGCTGTTTTTT. Translating gives CASRDWGGQRATGELFF.

A single count supports this clone. The rearrangement links TRBV19 to TRBJ1-3, with D uncertain. Trimming took off 1 base at V and 7 bases at J, with 8 bases between the two ends. CDR3 length equals 13 residues. The germline CDR1 and CDR2 sequences are LNHDA and SQIVND (reference sequence). This CDR3 is CASSIGNENTIYF. CDR3 coding DNA: TGTGCCAGTAGTATAGGGAACGAGAACACCATATATTTT.

The CDR3 region has the DNA TGCAGCGTCGCGGGACAGGGTGATTATGGCTACACCTTC. Translated: CSVAGQGDYGYTF. V and J are TRBV29-1 and TRBJ1-2; the match to TRBD1 covers 9 bases. Germline V lookup: CDR1 SQVTM, CDR2 ANQGSEA. V dropped 6 bases and J dropped 5; count of bases not matched to a gene: 7. This CDR3 is built from 13 residues.

The chain employs TRBV11-3 and TRBJ2-2, with 9 bases lining up with TRBD1. The CDR3 runs to 15 residues. V lost 3 bases and J lost 3; bases outside the gene matches: 2. The V gene's germline CDR1 is SGHNT and CDR2 YENEEA. The CDR3 bases are TGTGCCAGCAGCTTGGACAGGGGTGACACCGGGGAGCTGTTTTTT. As protein: CASSLDRGDTGELFF.

This chain links TRBV30 with TRBJ1-1; no definite D call. The germline V and J ends were trimmed by 0 bases and 2 bases, with 10 bases remaining between them. CDR1 is GTSNPN and CDR2 is SVGIG in the germline V gene (reference sequence). This CDR3 contains 14 residues. The CDR3 here is CAWSVEVSNTEAFF. CDR3 sequence (DNA): TGTGCCTGGAGTGTAGAAGTTAGTAACACTGAAGCTTTCTTT.

The chain uses TRBV2 and TRBJ2-1; D may be TRBD1 or TRBD2 (5 bases each). There are 14 residues in the CDR3. Germline CDR1 is SNHLY and CDR2 is FYNNEI. V dropped 8 bases and J dropped 5 bases, with 16 bases sitting between them. CDR3 in DNA: TGTGCCAGCGGAGGTCAGGGTGGGGACAATGAGCAGTTCTTC. This encodes CASGGQGGDNEQFF. Using reference TRBV2 and TRBJ2-1 for the parts outside the CDR3, the full variable domain is EPEVTQTPSHQVTQMGQEVILRCVPISNHLYFYWYRQILGQKVEFLVSFYNNEISEKSEIFDDQFSVERPDGSNFTLKIRSTKLEDSAMYFCASGGQGGDNEQFFGPGTRLTVL.

Concerning this clone itself: The sample has other DNA sequences that encode this CDR3 too. The chain employs TRBV12-3 or TRBV12-4 and TRBJ2-7; D is unresolved. This CDR3 is 12 amino acids long. Trimming cost V 2 bases and J 3 bases, with 5 bases left between them. For the CDR3, the DNA is TGTGCCAGCAGTTTAACCAGCTACGAGCAGTACTTC. Translating gives CASSLTSYEQYF.

This chain connects TRBV10-1 to TRBJ2-1; 10 nucleotides align to TRBD1. The germline CDR1 and CDR2 sequences are WNHNN and SYGVQD (reference sequence). V lost 5 bases, J lost 12 bases, and 16 bases stayed unmatched. The CDR3 sequence is 16 residues long. The CDR3 region is CASSPQGKPGQGLQFF. Here the CDR3 DNA reads TGCGCCAGCAGTCCCCAAGGGAAACCGGGACAGGGGTTGCAGTTCTTC.

This clone was seen a single time. This rearrangement joins TRBV2 to TRBJ2-3; D might be TRBD2 (7 bases). Germline CDR1 is SNHLY and CDR2 is FYNNEI. The V end lost 8 bases, the J end lost 6 bases, and 15 bases lay between the germline ends. The CDR3 has 13 residues. CDR3 nucleotide sequence: TGTGCCAGCCTCCTGGAGGGGGGGGATACGCAGTATTTT. Translating gives CASLLEGGDTQYF.

This clone has just a few counts. The rearrangement joins TRBV28 to TRBJ2-7; the match to TRBD2 covers 9 bases. The germline gives CDR1 MDHEN, CDR2 SYDVKM. V was clipped by 5 bases and J by 0 bases; unmatched bases: 5. The CDR3 covers 15 residues. Written as DNA, the CDR3 is TGTGCCAGCAGTCTACTAGCGGGTAGCTCCTACGAGCAGTACTTC. Amino acids: CASSLLAGSSYEQYF. Full variable domain (remainder filled in from reference TRBV28 and TRBJ2-7): DVKVTQSSRYLVKRTGEKVFLECVQDMDHENMFWYRQDPGLGLRLIYFSYDVKMKEKGDIPEGYSVSREKKERFSLILESASTNQTSMYLCASSLLAGSSYEQYFGPGTRLTVT.

The V and J genes are TRBV12-3 or TRBV12-4 and TRBJ2-1; possible D gene TRBD1, 5 bases. Between the trimmed V and J ends, which lost 1 base and 4 bases, there was a span of 5 bases. The CDR3 is 13 amino acids. The CDR3 region has the DNA TGTGCCAGCAGTTTAGGGACATACAATGAGCAGTTCTTC. Residues: CASSLGTYNEQFF.

The CDR3 spells CASSPGQQETQYF. The CDR3 DNA follows: TGTGCCAGCAGCCCGGGACAGCAAGAGACCCAGTACTTC. J is TRBJ2-5 and V is TRBV7-8; 7 positions match TRBD1. Germline CDR1 reads SGHVS; CDR2 reads FQNEAQ. With V trimmed by 5 bases and J by 2 bases, 2 bases remained unmatched. CDR3 size: 13 residues.

This clone was seen more than once but under ten times. The genes are TRBV5-6 and TRBJ1-2, with D unclear. CDR3 size: 15 residues. V was trimmed by 0 bases and J by 4 bases, leaving 13 bases between them. Germline values: CDR1 SGHDT, CDR2 YYEEEE. The CDR3 nucleotides are TGTGCCAGCAGCTTGGGGGCAATATTAGCCTATGGCTACACCTTC. The encoded protein is CASSLGAILAYGYTF.

The chain links TRBV7-8 to TRBJ1-2; 11 bases agree with TRBD1. Germline values: CDR1 SGHVS, CDR2 FQNEAQ. The CDR3 extends over 16 amino acids. After removal of 1 base from V and 5 bases from J, the junction contained 6 bases not matched to a gene. The CDR3 loop is CASSLGGTGGGYGYTF. The CDR3 region has the DNA TGTGCCAGCAGCTTAGGGGGGACAGGGGGGGGGTATGGCTACACCTTC.

V gene TRBV30 combines with J gene TRBJ1-5; D not resolved. Trimming took 2 bases from V and 4 from J, leaving 6 bases between them. Per germline, CDR1 GTSNPN and CDR2 SVGIG (reference sequence). This CDR3 comprises 12 residues. This chain's CDR3 is CAWSPGNQPQHF. The DNA for the CDR3 is TGTGCCTGGAGTCCCGGGAATCAGCCCCAGCATTTT.

The J gene is TRBJ2-5, the V gene TRBV4-1; perhaps TRBD2 as D (5 bases). Trimming took off 0 bases at V and 2 bases at J, with 13 bases between the two ends. Germline V gene lookup returns CDR1 MGHRA and CDR2 YSYEKL. There are 16 residues in the CDR3. CDR3 sequence (DNA): TGCGCCAGCAGCCAAGATTTCGGGAACGGGCAAGAGACCCAGTACTTC. Translating it yields CASSQDFGNGQETQYF.

The V call is TRBV28, the J call TRBJ1-1, with D perhaps TRBD1 (5 bases). The CDR3 loop spans 13 amino acids. Germline lookup yields CDR1 MDHEN and CDR2 SYDVKM. V was pared by 5 bases and J by 10 bases, with 17 bases between. CDR3: CASSPTGSGVAFF. In DNA, the CDR3 is TGTGCCAGCAGTCCTACAGGTTCCGGGGTAGCTTTCTTT.

J is TRBJ1-4 and V is TRBV6-1; perhaps TRBD1 as D (6 bases). Germline lookup yields CDR1 MNHNS and CDR2 SASEGT. Between the trimmed V and J ends, which lost 0 bases and 15 bases, there was a span of 14 bases. The CDR3 runs 13 residues. This chain's CDR3 is CASSEALRDILFF. CDR3 coding DNA: TGTGCCAGCAGTGAAGCTCTCCGGGACATATTGTTTTTT.